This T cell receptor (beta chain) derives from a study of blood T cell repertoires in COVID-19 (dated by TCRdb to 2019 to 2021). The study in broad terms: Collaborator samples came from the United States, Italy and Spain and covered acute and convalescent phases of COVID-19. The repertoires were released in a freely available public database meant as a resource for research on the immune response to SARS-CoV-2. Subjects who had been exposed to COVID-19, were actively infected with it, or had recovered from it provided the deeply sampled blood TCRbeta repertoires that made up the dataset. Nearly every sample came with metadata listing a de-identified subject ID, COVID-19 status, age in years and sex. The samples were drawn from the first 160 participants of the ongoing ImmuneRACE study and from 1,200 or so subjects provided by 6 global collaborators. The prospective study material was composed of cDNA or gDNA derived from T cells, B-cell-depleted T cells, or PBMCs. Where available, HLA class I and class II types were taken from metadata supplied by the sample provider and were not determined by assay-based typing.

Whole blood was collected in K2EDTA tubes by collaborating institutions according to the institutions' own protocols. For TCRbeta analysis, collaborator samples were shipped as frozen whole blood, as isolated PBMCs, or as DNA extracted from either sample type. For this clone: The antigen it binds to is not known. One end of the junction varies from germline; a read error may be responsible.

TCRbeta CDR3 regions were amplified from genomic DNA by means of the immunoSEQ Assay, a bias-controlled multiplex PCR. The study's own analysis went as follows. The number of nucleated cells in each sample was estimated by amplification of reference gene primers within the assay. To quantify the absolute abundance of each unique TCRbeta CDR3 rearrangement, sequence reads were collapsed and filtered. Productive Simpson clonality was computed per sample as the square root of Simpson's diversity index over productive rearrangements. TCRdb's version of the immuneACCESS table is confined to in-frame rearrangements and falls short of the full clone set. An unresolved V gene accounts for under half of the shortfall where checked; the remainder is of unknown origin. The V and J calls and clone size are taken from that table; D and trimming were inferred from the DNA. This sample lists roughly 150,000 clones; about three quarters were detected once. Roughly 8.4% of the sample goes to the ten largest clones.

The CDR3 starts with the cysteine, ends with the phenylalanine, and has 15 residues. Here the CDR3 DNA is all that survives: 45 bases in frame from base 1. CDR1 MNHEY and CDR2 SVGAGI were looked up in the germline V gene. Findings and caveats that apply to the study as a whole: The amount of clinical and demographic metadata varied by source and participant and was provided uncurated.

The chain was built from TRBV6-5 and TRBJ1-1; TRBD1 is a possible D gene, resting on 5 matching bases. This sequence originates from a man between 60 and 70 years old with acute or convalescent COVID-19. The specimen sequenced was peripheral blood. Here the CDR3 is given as CASSYSVTGDTEAFF. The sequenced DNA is TGTGCCAGCAGCTACTCCGTGACGGGGGACACTGAAGCTTTCTTT.